The sequence of this T cell receptor beta chain was determined in a study of molecular identifiers for immune sequencing clone quantification (dated by TCRdb to the late 2010s). With respect to the entire study: For a replicate experiment, RNA from 20,000 or 100,000 naive CD8 T cells was divided into five aliquots, of which four were sequenced. This methods study used CD8 T cells to benchmark TCR RNA copy counting and molecular-identifier clustering-based TCR repertoire sequencing (MIDCIRS).

Libraries of naive CD8 T cells were built from around 20,000 to 990,000 sorted cells, with 10%, 30% or 50% of the purified RNA used. Naive CD8 T cells, defined as CD8+CD4-CCR7+CD45RA+, were FACS-sorted into RLT Plus buffer on a BD FACSAria II. To test detection sensitivity, Jurkat RNA equivalent to more than 8 TCR copies was spiked into samples of about 19,000-1,000,000 naive CD8 T cells. Enrichment of CD8 T cells was done with RosetteSep CD8+ T Cell Enrichment Cocktail plus Ficoll-Paque, and ACK red cell lysis came afterward. This clonotype was detected many times. It has no known antigen specificity. No per-base quality is available; no much larger clone lies one base away. What the study reported, not specific to this receptor: When barcode sub-clustering was left out, chimeric consensus sequences inflated TCR diversity, with chimeras reaching as high as 47%. In CMV-specific effector cells, clones with more than 20 RNA copies contained over 98% of molecules, whereas in naive cells such clones contained under 1% of molecules. Spiked-in Jurkat TCR RNA equivalent to a single cell was reported to be detectable even among 800,000 to 1,000,000 naive CD8 T cells. Naive libraries contained spiked-in Jurkat TCR RNA (approximately ten copies' worth), which is not part of the donor repertoire. Identical TCR molecules sharing a barcode could cause highly expanded clone sizes to be underestimated. About 2.9 recovered TCR RNA copies per cell were obtained by modeling, versus around 10 by digital PCR, implying a capture efficiency of about 30%.

V is pruned by 7 bases and J by 6 bases, leaving 1 base of the junction without a gene match. CDR1 and CDR2 were assigned from the germline V gene as MDHEN and SYDVKM. Its CDR3 holds 11 amino acids, cysteine through phenylalanine. Only CDR3 DNA is held: 33 bases, read in frame from base 1. Libraries were made using PCR. Sequencer: NextSeq 500. Preparation of bulk TCR libraries followed a previously described approach, with the TCR primers listed in Table S5. Total RNA was purified with the Qiagen AllPrep DNA/RNA kit. Reads from multiple sequencing runs of the same library were pooled before analysis. The paper's data handling went like this. Only reads with exact TCR constant sequence were kept, trimmed to 150 nt, and grouped by their 12-nt molecular barcodes. Reads within each barcode group were sub-clustered using a 15% Levenshtein threshold, and quality-weighted consensus sequences were constructed for each RNA molecule. Non-functional sequences were discarded, and so were lower-count sequences lying one edit away from another sequence. Based on a fit of two negative binomial distributions, barcode sub-clusters having less than 20% of the maximum read count were discarded. The public reads were reanalyzed by TCRdb: fastp trimming at Q25, MiXCR alignment, in-frame beta chains only. Rows matching on CDR3 protein sequence are summarized as one entry with the most common DNA and genes. The V and J calls shown here were made by TCRdb, not taken from the authors' results. The sample data list over 85,000 distinct CDR3 sequences, and around a quarter of these were observed just once. The ten most abundant clones make up approximately 0.78% of the sample.

Sequences were obtained from naive CD8+ T cells from blood, with Jurkat cell RNA spiked in. In the paper's terms, the cell subset or site label means: FACS-sorted CD8+CD4-CCR7+CD45RA+ naive T cells. The rearrangement joined TRBV28 to TRBJ2-3; the central 7 bases match TRBD1. The sequence came from a human donor in good health. Some libraries in this study had Jurkat cell RNA spiked in. The bases are TGTGCCAGCAAGGGGGCGGATACGCAGTATTTT. Its product reads: CASKGADTQYF.